Reported below is one TCR beta chain. The record originates from a study of control samples from healthy donors and cancer patients. CDR1 and CDR2 (germline): MNHNY, SVGAGI (reference sequence). Trimming left V 6 bases short and J 6 bases short, with 12 bases between. This CDR3 has 13 residues. TCRdb's copy holds only in-frame clones and misses some; the assay was immunoSEQ multiplex PCR. This sample has about 140,000 clones, with about nine tenths found just once. The origin of this receptor is a woman in her 30s in good health. The V gene is TRBV6-6, the J gene TRBJ1-5; the D is unclear. The sequencing input was blood. This chain's CDR3 is CASSLSPSQPQHF. CDR3 DNA sequence: TGTGCCAGCAGCTTAAGCCCATCTCAGCCCCAGCATTTT.